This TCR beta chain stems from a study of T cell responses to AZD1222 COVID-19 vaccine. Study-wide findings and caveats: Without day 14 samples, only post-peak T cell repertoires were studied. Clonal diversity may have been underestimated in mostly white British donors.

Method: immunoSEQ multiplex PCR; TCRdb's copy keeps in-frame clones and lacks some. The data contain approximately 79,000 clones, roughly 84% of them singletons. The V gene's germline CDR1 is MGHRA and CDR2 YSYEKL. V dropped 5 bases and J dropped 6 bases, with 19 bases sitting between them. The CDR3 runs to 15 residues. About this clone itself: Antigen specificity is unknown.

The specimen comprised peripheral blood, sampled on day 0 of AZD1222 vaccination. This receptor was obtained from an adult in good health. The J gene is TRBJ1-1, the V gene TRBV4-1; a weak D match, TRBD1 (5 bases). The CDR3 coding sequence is TGCGCCAGCAGCATCGAACGGGGCGGTAACTCTGAAGCTTTCTTT. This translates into CASSIERGGNSEAFF.